Sequencing of this T cell receptor beta chain was carried out in a study of T cells in Graves' hyperthyroidism and ophthalmopathy. Study-level points and caveats: Blood samples included most of the expanded thyroid clonotypes exceeding 0.001.

The investigators amplified TCR beta CDR3 regions from RNA transcripts. The TCR CDR3 first-round RT-PCR relied on the HTBI primer set. In TCRdb, the multiplex PCR reads were re-called with MiXCR into one record per CDR3 protein. Among around 760,000 distinct CDR3 sequences listed, 30% to 40% were seen once. With respect to this clonotype: Its antigen is unknown.

The sequencing input was blood. The source is a woman aged 35 to 49 with Graves' hyperthyroidism.

CDR3 nucleotides: TGTGCCACCAGTATGCAAGGGATTCATTCACCCCTCCACTTT. As protein: CATSMQGIHSPLHF. The V call is TRBV24-1, the J call TRBJ1-6; D is ambiguous. The CDR3 length is 14 residues. CDR1 is KGHDR and CDR2 is SFDVKD in the germline V gene. V was pared by 6 bases and J by 8 bases, with 13 bases between.